The 18 T cell receptor beta chains in this list originate from one sample, sequenced in a study of shared clonotypes between healthy human individuals (dated by TCRdb to about 2020). The method was the immunoSEQ multiplex PCR assay. TCRdb took over this immuneACCESS table, retaining in-frame rearrangements with V and J assigned. Such tables are incomplete; in checked studies, under half of the missing clones stem from an unresolved V gene, and the remainder is unexplained. Within this sample are some 1,100,000 clones, with about 84% of them counted one time only. Of the sample, approximately 0.56% is held by the ten largest clones. What was sequenced was memory CD4+ T cells from PBMCs. The cell subset or site label for this specimen denotes: CD45RA-negative fraction. These receptors all stem from a man aged 18 to 29 in good health. Some clones in this sample may be carry-over from other donors' samples.

This clone was counted a few times. V and J are TRBV30 and TRBJ1-1; D is uncertain. Between the trimmed V and J ends, which lost 5 bases and 2 bases, there was a span of 12 bases. CDR1 and CDR2 (germline): GTSNPN, SVGIG (reference sequence). CDR3 size: 13 residues. DNA for the CDR3: TGTGCCTGGGTCGGGTCCCGAAACACTGAAGCTTTCTTT. This codes for CAWVGSRNTEAFF. The whole variable domain, filled in from reference TRBV30 and TRBJ1-1, reads SQTIHQWPATLVQPVGSPLSLECTVEGTSNPNLYWYRQAAGRGLQLLFYSVGIGQISSEVPQNLSASRPQDRQFILSSKKLLLSDSGFYLCAWVGSRNTEAFFGQGTRLTVV.

The rearrangement links TRBV2 to TRBJ2-3; perhaps TRBD2 as D (5 bases). The V and J ends lost 1 base and 1 base respectively, with 9 bases between them. Per germline, CDR1 SNHLY and CDR2 FYNNEI. The CDR3 length is 15 residues. The CDR3 region is CASSEGPGGTDTQYF. CDR3 bases: TGTGCCAGCAGTGAAGGACCCGGGGGCACAGATACGCAGTATTTT.

This clone was seen a handful of times. This chain links TRBV11-2 with TRBJ1-1, with a possible D match to TRBD1 (5 bases). V was trimmed by 3 bases and J by 3 bases, leaving 8 bases between them. The CDR3 extends over 13 amino acids. CDR1 is SGHAT and CDR2 is FQNNGV in the germline V gene. The CDR3: CASSLRGDTEAFF. CDR3 coding DNA: TGTGCCAGCAGCTTGCGGGGGGACACTGAAGCTTTCTTT.

The genes are TRBV5-1 and TRBJ2-3, with 16 bases fitting TRBD2. This CDR3 is built from 21 residues. Germline-derived CDR1 and CDR2 are SGHRS and YFSETQ. V trimming: 4 bases; J trimming: 3 bases; junction bases outside the gene matches: 17. The CDR3 DNA reads as TGCGCCAGCAGCCCAACCCACTTCCTCGGGACTAGCGGGAGGGTAACAGATACGCAGTATTTT. Translating it yields CASSPTHFLGTSGRVTDTQYF. The entire variable domain, with the rest obtained from reference TRBV5-1 and TRBJ2-3, is as follows: KAGVTQTPRYLIKTRGQQVTLSCSPISGHRSVSWYQQTPGQGLQFLFEYFSETQRNKGNFPGRFSGRQFSNSRSEMNVSTLELGDSALYLCASSPTHFLGTSGRVTDTQYFGPGTRLTVL.

This chain links TRBV6-1 with TRBJ2-1; 9 bases align to TRBD1. V was clipped by 7 bases and J by 6 bases; unmatched bases: 10. The CDR3 is 15 amino acids. Germline CDR1 reads MNHNS; CDR2 reads SASEGT. The CDR3 region is CASILPDRGGNEQFF. The CDR3 nucleotides read TGTGCCAGCATCCTTCCGGACAGGGGAGGCAATGAGCAGTTCTTC.

The chain recombines TRBV6-1 with TRBJ1-2; no definite D call. From germline, CDR1 is MNHNS and CDR2 SASEGT. The CDR3 covers 13 residues. Trimming left V 1 base short and J 0 bases short, with 3 bases between. The CDR3 protein is CASSEGPNYGYTF. DNA for the CDR3: TGTGCCAGCAGTGAAGGACCTAACTATGGCTACACCTTC.

The chain recombines TRBV7-9 with TRBJ2-3; 8 positions match TRBD1. CDR3 length: 17 amino acids. Looked up from germline, CDR1 is SEHNR and CDR2 is FQNEAQ (reference sequence). The junction had 10 bases not matched to a gene; V was cut back by 5 bases and J by 0 bases. In DNA form, the CDR3 reads TGTGCCAGCAGCCGACACGCAGGGGGCTTCAGCACAGATACGCAGTATTTT. Translated, it gives CASSRHAGGFSTDTQYF.

The chain employs TRBV5-1 and TRBJ1-2; possible D gene TRBD1, 5 bases. The V and J ends lost 0 bases and 4 bases respectively, with 16 bases between them. CDR3 length: 16 residues. Germline CDR1 and CDR2: SGHRS and YFSETQ. In nucleotides, the CDR3 is TGCGCCAGCAGCTTGGTGGCCGGGACCGCCGGCTATGGCTACACCTTC. Translation: CASSLVAGTAGYGYTF.

The J gene is TRBJ2-5, the V gene TRBV2; D not certain. Germline CDR1 reads SNHLY; CDR2 reads FYNNEI. Trimming pared 8 bases from V and 2 bases from J, leaving 9 bases between. CDR3 length: 12 amino acids. CDR3 amino acids: CASGIQQETQYF. In nucleotides, the CDR3 is TGTGCCAGCGGGATCCAGCAAGAGACCCAGTACTTC.

The CDR3: CASSLRTSGRAAGEQFF. The CDR3 bases are TGTGCCAGCAGCTTGAGGACTAGCGGGAGGGCCGCGGGTGAGCAGTTCTTC. The chain joins TRBV11-3 to TRBJ2-1; 15 bases align to TRBD2. After removal of 3 bases from V and 9 bases from J, the junction contained 9 bases not matched to a gene. This CDR3 region has 17 residues. Germline V CDR1 and CDR2: SGHNT, YENEEA.

V is TRBV5-1 and J is TRBJ2-3; D not certain. The CDR3 consists of 12 residues. Germline V gene data show CDR1 as SGHRS and CDR2 as YFSETQ. Trimming stripped 5 bases from V and 6 bases from J, with 10 bases between. CDR3 nucleotides: TGCGCCAGCAGGGTGGTCTCTGATACGCAGTATTTT. Translated: CASRVVSDTQYF.

The CDR3 coding sequence is TGTGCCAGCAGTGACTCGAGTCGGGACGGGACAAGGTTCTTC. Its protein is CASSDSSRDGTRFF. V usage is TRBV6-4 and J usage is TRBJ2-1; possible D gene TRBD1, 6 bases. Trimming removed 0 bases from V and 15 bases from J, with 18 bases in between. Germline CDR1 and CDR2: MRHNA and SNTAGT. The CDR3 extends over 14 amino acids.

This clone was observed once. J is TRBJ2-2 and V is TRBV30; D possibly corresponds to TRBD1 (5 bases). This CDR3 is 15 amino acids long. The V gene's germline CDR1 is GTSNPN and CDR2 SVGIG (reference sequence). The V gene lost 3 bases and the J gene lost 6 bases, with 17 bases spanning the gap. This CDR3 reads CAWRLGPRTAGELFF. The CDR3 nucleotides read TGTGCCTGGAGATTGGGGCCTAGGACGGCCGGGGAGCTGTTTTTT.

This clone appeared a few times. The chain combines TRBV30 with TRBJ1-6; no clear D gene. V lost 4 bases to trimming and J lost 8 bases, with 9 bases between them. CDR1 and CDR2 from the germline V gene are GTSNPN and SVGIG (reference sequence). The CDR3 is 12 amino acids. The CDR3 nucleotides read TGTGCCTGGACGAGAGGTGATTCACCCCTCCACTTT. It yields the protein CAWTRGDSPLHF.

This chain joins TRBV2 and TRBJ1-2, with unresolved D. Trimming pared 4 bases from V and 8 bases from J, leaving 5 bases between. Per germline, CDR1 SNHLY and CDR2 FYNNEI. The CDR3 is 10 amino acids. CDR3 DNA: TGTGCCAGCAGTGGATGGGGCTACACCTTC. Protein sequence: CASSGWGYTF.

The chain has TRBV7-2 and TRBJ2-4, with D possibly matching TRBD2 (6 bases). The germline CDR1 and CDR2 sequences are SGHTA and FQGNSA. The length of the CDR3 is 12 residues. With 5 bases removed from V and 8 bases from J, the gap between germline ends came to 10 bases. CDR3 sequence: CASSPRGDIQYF. CDR3 nucleotides: TGTGCCAGCAGCCCCCGCGGGGACATTCAGTACTTC.

This clone showed up many times. V usage is TRBV11-2 and J usage is TRBJ2-7; maybe TRBD2 (6 bases). Germline CDR1 SGHAT, CDR2 FQNNGV. V lost 5 bases, J lost 3 bases, and 20 bases lay in between. The length of the CDR3 is 16 residues. The CDR3 sequence is CASSLRGRDGYYEQYF. The CDR3 DNA sequence: TGTGCCAGCAGCCTCCGCGGGCGGGATGGGTACTACGAGCAGTACTTC. Full variable domain (missing parts from reference TRBV11-2 and TRBJ2-7): EAGVAQSPRYKIIEKRQSVAFWCNPISGHATLYWYQQILGQGPKLLIQFQNNGVVDDSQLPKDRFSAERLKGVDSTLKIQPAKLEDSAVYLCASSLRGRDGYYEQYFGPGTRLTVT.

In its sample, this clone was seen once. V gene TRBV25-1 combines with J gene TRBJ2-5, with 8 bases that match TRBD1. Trimming removed 3 bases from V and 5 bases from J; junction bases left unmatched: 8. The CDR3 has 15 residues. Germline values: CDR1 MGHDK, CDR2 SYGVNS. CDR3 bases: TGTGCCAGCAGTGACCCAGGGGGCTCGGGGGAGACCCAGTACTTC. Amino acids: CASSDPGGSGETQYF.